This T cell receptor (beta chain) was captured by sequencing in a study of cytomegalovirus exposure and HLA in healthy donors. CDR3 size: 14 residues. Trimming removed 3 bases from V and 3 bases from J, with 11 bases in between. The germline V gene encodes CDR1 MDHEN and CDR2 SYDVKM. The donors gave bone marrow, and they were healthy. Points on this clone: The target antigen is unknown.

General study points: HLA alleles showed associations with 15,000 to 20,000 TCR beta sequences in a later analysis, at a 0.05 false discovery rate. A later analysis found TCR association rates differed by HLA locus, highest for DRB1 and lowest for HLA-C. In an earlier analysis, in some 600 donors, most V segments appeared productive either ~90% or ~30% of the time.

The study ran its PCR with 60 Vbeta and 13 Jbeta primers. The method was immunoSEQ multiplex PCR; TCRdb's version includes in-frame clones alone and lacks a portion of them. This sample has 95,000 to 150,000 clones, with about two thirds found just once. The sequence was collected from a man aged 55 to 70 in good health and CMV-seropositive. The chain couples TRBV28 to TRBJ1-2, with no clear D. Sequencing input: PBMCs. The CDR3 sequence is CASSFPGNYYGYTF. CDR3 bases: TGTGCCAGCAGTTTTCCCGGGAATTACTATGGCTACACCTTC.